This T cell receptor (beta chain) was identified in a study of control samples from healthy donors and cancer patients (TCRdb year 2020). The library was built by means of the immunoSEQ multiplex PCR assay. TCRdb re-hosts the immuneACCESS table, in-frame sequences only. Its copies lack some clones; in the studies checked, an unresolved V gene accounts for under half of them, and the cause for the rest is not known. The sample yields about 28,000 clones; just under 90% were counted once. Under 2% of the sample rests with the top ten. On this clone itself: The target of this receptor is not known. No much larger clone exists at a distance of one base, and base qualities are not known.

Measured from the cysteine to the phenylalanine, the CDR3 is 17 residues long. Left in the record is the CDR3 DNA by itself, 51 bases read in frame from the first base. Ends trimmed: V by 5 bases, J by 2 bases; bases unmatched to a gene: 12. The germline V gene yields SGHVS for CDR1 and FQNEAQ for CDR2. The sequenced material came from PBMCs. The sequence joins TRBV7-8 to TRBJ1-2, and 9 bases in between align with TRBD1. The TCR was taken from a woman aged 35 to 49 with lung cancer. The CDR3 protein sequence reads: CASSTHTGQGINYGYTF. The nucleotide sequence reads TGTGCCAGCAGCACACATACCGGACAGGGGATAAACTATGGCTACACCTTC.